This entry concerns a single T cell receptor (beta chain). The data originate from a study of blood T cell repertoires in COVID-19. About the research overall: Samples came from the United States, Italy and Spain, spanning acute and convalescent COVID-19.

The CDR3 totals 13 residues. The V gene's germline CDR1 is LGHDT and CDR2 YNNKEL (reference sequence). V was shortened by 4 bases and J by 4 bases, with 10 bases between the two germline ends. Cohort placement rested on clinical history that participants reported themselves. Generated by immunoSEQ multiplex PCR, the TCRdb table keeps only in-frame clones and is missing some. Here the sample spans a few hundred thousand clones, 70% to 90% being singletons. This sequence originates from a woman between 50 and 59 years old who had recovered from COVID-19. Sequenced material: PBMCs or T cells enriched from blood (not recorded which). The chain combines TRBV3-1 (or the pseudogene TRBV3-2) with TRBJ1-2; tentative D call: TRBD1 (5 bases). CDR3 sequence reads: CASSLGRGYGYTF. For the CDR3, the DNA is TGTGCCAGCAGCCTAGGGAGGGGCTATGGCTACACCTTC.